One TCR beta chain is described in this entry. The data belong to a study of T cell changes during pregnancy in multiple sclerosis. Using immunoSEQ multiplex PCR, the repertoire was profiled, and TCRdb retains in-frame clones only, with some absent. The sample consists of over 35,000 clones, about 92% of them appearing once. Germline V gene data show CDR1 as SNHLY and CDR2 as FYNNEI. After removal of 2 bases from V and 0 bases from J, the junction contained 3 bases not matched to a gene. The CDR3 is made up of 16 amino acids. The sequenced sample was CD8+ T cells from peripheral blood mononuclear cells, obtained in the first trimester of pregnancy. The TCR sequence derives from a female donor with multiple sclerosis, enrolled in a pregnancy study. The chain recombines TRBV2 with TRBJ2-2; 7 bases fit TRBD2. CDR3 region: CASSENLAANTGELFF. Here the CDR3 DNA reads TGTGCCAGCAGTGAAAACCTAGCGGCGAACACCGGGGAGCTGTTTTTT.